One and the same sample provided the 27 T cell receptor beta chains below, sequenced in a study of tumor-infiltrating lymphocytes in primary liver carcinoma. Unsorted bulk tissue, about 18-32 mg of it, served as the source for co-extraction of RNA and DNA. With 500 ng total RNA as template and a constant-region primer, TCR beta cDNA was made. Modified slightly, ARM-PCR produced TCR beta libraries over three nested multiplex PCR rounds. TRBV1-TRBV30 forward primers and a C-beta reverse primer were used in the first two PCR rounds, which each ran for approximately 9 cycles. TCRdb re-analysed the multiplex PCR reads in MiXCR, keeping a single row per CDR3 protein. The table has 40,000 to 60,000 distinct CDR3 sequences, about three quarters seen once. The sequencing sample was made of liver tumor tissue from sampling region 5. Stated subset: tumor region T5, tumor centre. These TCRs come from a man aged 35 to 55 with primary liver carcinoma and hepatitis B virus infection.

The chain has TRBV5-4 and TRBJ2-2, with TRBD1 identical over 7 bases. The length of the CDR3 is 18 residues. Looked up from germline, CDR1 is SGHNT and CDR2 is YYREEE (reference sequence). J gave up 3 bases and V 7 bases, and 18 bases lay outside the gene matches. The DNA of the CDR3 is TGTGCCAGCTGTTTAGGACAGGTGCCCCTCTTAGACACCGGGGAGCTGTTTTTT. Protein: CASCLGQVPLLDTGELFF.

Only one count was recorded for this clonotype. The CDR3 ends on some other residue instead of the conserved phenylalanine or tryptophan, so this is likely a read error. It is unclear where the CDR3 begins or ends on the DNA, so no DNA is shown, and the CDR3 is as TCRdb lists it. The V call is TRBV11-2, the J call TRBJ2-2; TRBD1 is taken as the D call from the table, unchecked against the DNA. The CDR3 is 19 residues long, counting both termini. Looked up from germline, CDR1 is SGHAT and CDR2 is FQNNGV. CDR3 residues: CASSLDRGGVRLNTGELYS.

Note on this clonotype: Its ends do not fully match the called genes, so a read error is possible. The chain is built from TRBV6-5 and TRBJ1-1, with D possibly TRBD1 on 5 matching bases. The length of the CDR3 is 14 residues. CDR1 is MNHEY, CDR2 SVGAGI, per germline. The CDR3 loop reads CASSLGGASTESFF. The DNA for the CDR3 is TGTGCCAGCAGCTTGGGGGGAGCGAGCACTGAATCTTTCTTT.

CDR3 residues: CASSLWTSAQTDTQYF. The DNA of the CDR3 is TGTGCCAGCAGCCTCTGGACTAGCGCACAAACGGATACGCAGTATTTT. The rearrangement uses TRBV11-1 and TRBJ2-3; 9 nucleotides line up with TRBD2. CDR3 length: 16 amino acids. CDR1 and CDR2 from the germline V gene are SGHAT and FQDESV (reference sequence). Trimming at V came to 5 bases and at J to 6 bases, leaving 12 bases not matched to a gene.

Remarks on this clonotype: A clone one base away is much larger, so this may be a read error. This CDR3 is missing its conserved last phenylalanine or tryptophan, likely due to a read error. The V call is TRBV6-1, the J call TRBJ2-1, with D perhaps matching TRBD2 (6 bases). Trimming took 6 bases from V and 0 from J, leaving 12 bases between them. There are 15 residues in the CDR3. Germline lookup yields CDR1 MNHNS and CDR2 SASEGT. The CDR3 nucleotides are TGTGCCAGCAGGGGCGGGGACGTCTCCTACAATGAGCAGTTCTTA. Protein sequence: CASRGGDVSYNEQFL.

This clonotype showed up just a few times. One junction end disagrees with the germline gene, perhaps due to a read error. The V call is TRBV28, the J call TRBJ2-1; D is uncertain. Germline V lookup: CDR1 MDHEN, CDR2 SYDVKM. The CDR3 is 13 amino acids. CDR3 nucleotides: TGTGCCAACAGTTTCCGCTTATGCAATGAGCAGTTCTTC. It encodes CANSFRLCNEQFF.

On this clonotype: A much larger clone sits a single nucleotide away, making a read error possible. The CDR3 does not end in the conserved phenylalanine or tryptophan, so this is likely a read error. This chain uses TRBV7-9 with TRBJ2-7; 7 bases fit TRBD1. This CDR3 comprises 12 residues. Germline loops: CDR1 SEHNR, CDR2 FQNEAQ (reference sequence). The V and J ends lost 4 bases and 5 bases, in that order; junction bases with no gene match: 2. CDR3 bases: TGTGCCAGCAGCTGGGACAGCAACGAGCAGTACCTC. It encodes CASSWDSNEQYL.

On this clonotype: One end of the junction varies from germline; a read error may be responsible. V gene TRBV4-2 combines with J gene TRBJ2-7, with 8 bases identical to TRBD2. The germline gives CDR1 LGHNA, CDR2 YNFKEQ. CDR3 length: 17 amino acids. CDR3 DNA: TGTGCTACTACTGGACTAGCAGGAGTTTGTAAGTCCTACGAGCGGTACTTC. Amino acid sequence: CATTGLAGVCKSYERYF.

This clonotype was seen ten or more times. This sequence joins TRBV29-1 and TRBJ2-1, with D maybe TRBD1 (6 bases). The CDR3 covers 13 residues. From germline, CDR1 is SQVTM and CDR2 ANQGSEA. Trimming shortened V by 0 bases and J by 8 bases, and 11 bases separated the two germline ends. The CDR3 nucleotides read TGCAGCGTTGAAGAATCAGGGGTTGATGAGCAGTTCTTC. Translation gives CSVEESGVDEQFF.

This clonotype was detected a few times. V and J are TRBV25-1 and TRBJ2-7, with 7 positions matching TRBD2. Trimming cost V 10 bases and J 2 bases; bases outside gene matches: 20. Germline CDR1 is MGHDK and CDR2 is SYGVNS. This CDR3 comprises 17 residues. This chain's CDR3 is CATSGISWGPFTYEQYF. CDR3 in DNA: TGTGCCACCAGCGGGATCAGTTGGGGACCCTTCACCTACGAGCAGTACTTC.

Concerning this clonotype itself: An end of the junction does not agree with germline; a read error may underlie this. The chain is built from TRBV6-5 and TRBJ1-5; maybe TRBD1 (5 bases). In germline, CDR1 is MNHEY, CDR2 SVGAGI. CDR3 size: 14 residues. CDR3 in DNA: TGTGCCTGCAGTTACAGGTCTGGTAATCAGCCCCAGCATTTT. Amino acids: CACSYRSGNQPQHF.

This sequence joins TRBV11-2 and TRBJ2-3; D is ambiguous. V gave up 11 bases and J gave up 1 base, with 16 bases separating them. In germline, CDR1 is SGHAT, CDR2 FQNNGV. The CDR3 runs 14 residues. CDR3 loop: CAGNLERGTDTQYF. The CDR3, as DNA: TGTGCCGGTAACTTAGAAAGAGGCACAGATACGCAGTATTTT.

The chain recombines TRBV29-1 with TRBJ2-1; 9 positions agree with TRBD2. Germline-derived CDR1 and CDR2 are SQVTM and ANQGSEA. V lost 7 bases, J lost 7 bases, and 11 bases stayed unmatched. CDR3 length equals 14 residues. The CDR3 DNA reads TGCAGCGCCTTCAAAGCGGGAGGACCAAATGAGCAGTTCTTC. It encodes CSAFKAGGPNEQFF.

This clonotype was detected ten times or more. V and J are TRBV28 and TRBJ2-4; 11 bases fit TRBD2. Germline V gene sequence: CDR1 MDHEN, CDR2 SYDVKM. The V segment lost 6 bases and the J segment 0 bases; nucleotides outside the gene matches: 10. This CDR3 comprises 18 residues. CDR3 nucleotides: TGTGCCAGCAGCCGGGGACTAGCGGTCCTCCTAGCCAAAAACATTCAGTACTTC. Translation gives CASSRGLAVLLAKNIQYF. The whole variable domain, remainder taken from reference TRBV28 and TRBJ2-4, is DVKVTQSSRYLVKRTGEKVFLECVQDMDHENMFWYRQDPGLGLRLIYFSYDVKMKEKGDIPEGYSVSREKKERFSLILESASTNQTSMYLCASSRGLAVLLAKNIQYFGAGTRLSVL.

This clonotype showed up just once. V and J are TRBV6-2 or TRBV6-3 and TRBJ2-2; 7 bases agree with TRBD2. Trimming at V came to 5 bases and at J to 7 bases, leaving 13 bases not matched to a gene. The length of the CDR3 is 16 residues. CDR1 and CDR2 from the germline V gene are MNHEY and SVGEGT. CDR3 coding DNA: TGTGCCAGCAGTGAACCTTATGGGCGGGAGATCGGGGAGCTGTTTTTT. This sequence encodes CASSEPYGREIGELFF.

This clonotype was found a few times. The J gene is TRBJ2-1, the V gene TRBV7-3; 8 positions match TRBD2. The V gene's germline CDR1 is SGHTA and CDR2 FQGTGA. The CDR3 totals 16 residues. V trimming: 5 bases; J trimming: 6 bases; junction bases outside the gene matches: 12. The CDR3 sequence: CASSLVGGGESNEQFF. In DNA, the CDR3 is TGTGCCAGCAGCCTCGTCGGGGGGGGCGAGTCCAATGAGCAGTTCTTC.

The CDR3 loop reads CASSGNSGSYNEQFF. Written as DNA, the CDR3 is TGTGCCAGCAGTGGTAATAGCGGCTCCTACAATGAGCAGTTCTTC. The rearrangement links TRBV2 to TRBJ2-1; the D gene is possibly TRBD2 (6 bases). From germline, CDR1 is SNHLY and CDR2 FYNNEI. The CDR3 is 15 amino acids. V lost 4 bases to trimming and J lost 0 bases, with 10 bases between them. The full variable domain, rest sourced from reference TRBV2 and TRBJ2-1, is EPEVTQTPSHQVTQMGQEVILRCVPISNHLYFYWYRQILGQKVEFLVSFYNNEISEKSEIFDDQFSVERPDGSNFTLKIRSTKLEDSAMYFCASSGNSGSYNEQFFGPGTRLTVL.

CDR3 sequence (DNA): TGCAGCGTTGAAGAATTGACTAGCCCCCACATGGGGGAGCTGTTTTTT. Amino acids: CSVEELTSPHMGELFF. The genes are TRBV29-1 and TRBJ2-2; 7 bases agree with TRBD2. Germline V CDR1 and CDR2: SQVTM, ANQGSEA. V gave up 0 bases and J gave up 8 bases; unmatched junction bases: 12. The length of the CDR3 is 16 residues.

The chain employs TRBV11-2 and TRBJ2-1, with D perhaps TRBD2 (5 bases). CDR1 SGHAT and CDR2 FQNNGV come from the germline V gene. This CDR3 contains 16 residues. V shed 4 bases and J shed 8 bases, with 21 bases lying between them. The CDR3 region has the DNA TGTGCCAGCAGCTCGCGCCTTATCGGGAAGATCTATGAGCAGTTCTTC. This encodes CASSSRLIGKIYEQFF. The whole variable domain, filled in from reference TRBV11-2 and TRBJ2-1, reads EAGVAQSPRYKIIEKRQSVAFWCNPISGHATLYWYQQILGQGPKLLIQFQNNGVVDDSQLPKDRFSAERLKGVDSTLKIQPAKLEDSAVYLCASSSRLIGKIYEQFFGPGTRLTVL.

On this clonotype itself: At one of its ends the junction is not consistent with the germline gene, which may arise from a read error. The chain has TRBV2 and TRBJ1-5, with a possible D match to TRBD1 (5 bases). CDR3 length: 13 amino acids. Germline V lookup: CDR1 SNHLY, CDR2 FYNNEI. Here the CDR3 reads CASCEDGGQPQHF. CDR3 sequence (DNA): TGTGCCAGCTGTGAGGATGGGGGTCAGCCCCAACATTTT.

As concerns this clonotype: An end of the junction does not agree with germline; a read error may underlie this. The genes are TRBV6-2 or TRBV6-3 and TRBJ2-1, with 9 bases matching TRBD1. Germline V gene lookup returns CDR1 MNHEY and CDR2 SVGEGT. This CDR3 region has 16 residues. The CDR3 sequence: CASSSITGQGYNVQFF. DNA of the CDR3: TGTGCCAGCAGTTCGATCACGGGACAGGGATACAATGTGCAGTTCTTC.

This clonotype has at least ten counts. The rearrangement joins TRBV5-5 to TRBJ1-2, with D possibly being TRBD1 (5 bases). V was cut by 4 bases and J by 8 bases, with 21 bases left in between. The CDR3 is 15 residues long. Germline CDR1 reads SGHKS; CDR2 reads YYEKEE (reference sequence). CDR3 sequence reads: CASSPWSLLRDGYTF. The CDR3 region has the DNA TGTGCCAGCAGCCCCTGGTCTCTTCTTAGGGACGGCTACACCTTC.

On this clonotype: The junction and the germline gene differ at one end; a read error may be behind it. The chain has TRBV29-1 and TRBJ2-2; 7 bases are shared with TRBD1. CDR3 length: 15 residues. The V gene's germline CDR1 is SQVTM and CDR2 ANQGSEA. CDR3: CGVEKGQSNTGELFF. In DNA, the CDR3 is TGCGGCGTCGAGAAGGGACAGTCGAACACCGGGGAGCTATTTTTT.

About this clonotype itself: The junction differs from germline at one of its ends, possibly a read error. The chain is built from TRBV12-3 or TRBV12-4 and TRBJ2-7; D is possibly TRBD1 (6 bases). There are 12 residues in the CDR3. As DNA, the CDR3 is TGTGACAGCAGTTCACAGGGCTACGAGCAGTACTTC. It encodes CDSSSQGYEQYF.

Turning to this clonotype: Being one base from a much bigger clone, this may be a read error. The CDR3 DNA reads as TGTGCCAGCAGTTACAACAGGGGGCCCACTGAAGCTTTCTTT. Its translation is CASSYNRGPTEAFF. The genes are TRBV6-5 and TRBJ1-1, with 9 bases fitting TRBD1. This CDR3 region has 14 residues. Germline CDR1 is MNHEY and CDR2 is SVGAGI. V shed 2 bases and J 4 bases; nucleotides not matched to a gene: 2.

In regard to this clonotype: No conserved phenylalanine or tryptophan is present at the end of the CDR3, so a read error is the likely explanation. V and J are TRBV10-3 and TRBJ2-3, with TRBD2 identical over 9 bases. The CDR3 extends over 14 amino acids. Germline CDR1 ENHRY, CDR2 SYGVKD. With V trimmed by 8 bases and J by 4 bases, 7 bases remained unmatched. CDR3 sequence: CAIAGGGGPDTQYL. The DNA for the CDR3 is TGTGCCATCGCGGGAGGGGGCGGCCCAGATACGCAGTATCTT.

On this clonotype itself: One end of the junction is discordant with germline, which a read error may explain. The chain employs TRBV7-2 and TRBJ1-1; D uncertain. The germline V gene encodes CDR1 SGHTA and CDR2 FQGNSA. The CDR3 sequence is 13 residues long. The CDR3 DNA reads TGTGCCGGCAGTCGAGCCCCGAACACTGAAGCTTTCTTT. It is translated as CAGSRAPNTEAFF.